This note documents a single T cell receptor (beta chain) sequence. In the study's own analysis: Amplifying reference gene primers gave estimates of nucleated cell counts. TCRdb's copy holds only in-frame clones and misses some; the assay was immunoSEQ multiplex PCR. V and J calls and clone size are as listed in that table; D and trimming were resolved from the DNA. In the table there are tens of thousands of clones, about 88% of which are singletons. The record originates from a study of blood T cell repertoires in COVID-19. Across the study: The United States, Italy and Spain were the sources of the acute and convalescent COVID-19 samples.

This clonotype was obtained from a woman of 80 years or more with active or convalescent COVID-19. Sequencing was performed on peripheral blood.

The CDR3 reads CASSPLSGGSNQPQHF. CDR3 sequence (DNA): TGTGCCAGCTCACCACTATCAGGGGGTAGCAATCAGCCCCAGCATTTT. The chain is built from TRBV18 and TRBJ1-5; 7 bases fit TRBD1. The CDR3 sequence is 16 residues long. CDR1 is KGHSH, CDR2 LQKENI, per germline. V trimming: 1 base; J trimming: 0 bases; junction bases outside the gene matches: 3.